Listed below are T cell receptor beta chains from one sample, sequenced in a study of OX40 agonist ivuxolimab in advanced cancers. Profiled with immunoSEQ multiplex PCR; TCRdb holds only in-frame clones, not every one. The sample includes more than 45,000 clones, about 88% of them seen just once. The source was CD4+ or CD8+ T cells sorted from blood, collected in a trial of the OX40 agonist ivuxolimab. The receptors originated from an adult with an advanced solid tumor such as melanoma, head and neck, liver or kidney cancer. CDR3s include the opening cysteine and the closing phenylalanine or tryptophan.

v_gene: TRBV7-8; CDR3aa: CASSLGQFGYTF
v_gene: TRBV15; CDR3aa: CATSRDTGQGSDTIYF
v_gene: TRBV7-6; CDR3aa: CASSPKRAGTNNEQFF
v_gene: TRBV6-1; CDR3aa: CASSARDIAFPNEKLFF
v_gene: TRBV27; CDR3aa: CGVWREGLNEQFF
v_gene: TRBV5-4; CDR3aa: CASSAGARGSGNTIYF
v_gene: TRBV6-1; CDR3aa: CASSNTGGGYEQYF
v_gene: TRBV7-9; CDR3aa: CASSFPSGRARYNEQFF
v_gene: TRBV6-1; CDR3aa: CASSERVPGSDTQYF
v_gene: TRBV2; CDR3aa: CASSVGSYEQYF
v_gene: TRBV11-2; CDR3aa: CASSLVGGGTEAFF
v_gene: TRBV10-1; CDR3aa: CASSEPTDNEQFF
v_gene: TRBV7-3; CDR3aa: CASSLLRNTGELFF
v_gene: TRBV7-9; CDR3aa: CASSLQGPYGYTF